The rows below give T cell receptor beta chains drawn from one sample of a study of cytomegalovirus exposure and HLA in healthy donors. Sequenced by immunoSEQ multiplex PCR; TCRdb stores in-frame clones only, minus some. This repertoire includes fewer than 200,000 clones. Sequences were obtained from PBMCs. These receptors all stem from a man aged 30 to 45 in good health and CMV-seronegative. Both conserved end residues are part of each CDR3. A D gene is named only where the DNA matches it firmly.

D gene: TRBD2
V gene: TRBV7-2
J gene: TRBJ2-5
CDR3 DNA: TGTGCCAGCAGCTTAACGGCTAGCGGGGGTCCCCAGTACTTC
CDR3 protein: CASSLTASGGPQYF

D gene: TRBD1
V gene: TRBV7-2
J gene: TRBJ2-1
CDR3 DNA: TGTGCCAGCAGCCGTACAGGGGGGTCCTACAATGAGCAGTTCTTC
CDR3 protein: CASSRTGGSYNEQFF

D gene: TRBD1
V gene: TRBV9
J gene: TRBJ2-3
CDR3 DNA: TGTGCCAGCAGCGTATCGGGACAGTCTGGCACAGATACGCAGTATTTT
CDR3 protein: CASSVSGQSGTDTQYF

D gene: .
V gene: TRBV27
J gene: TRBJ1-3
CDR3 DNA: TGTGCCAGCAGTTTATCTTACGGCGGGGACACCATATATTTT
CDR3 protein: CASSLSYGGDTIYF

D gene: TRBD2
V gene: TRBV27
J gene: TRBJ2-1
CDR3 DNA: TGTGCCAGCAGTTTATACGGACTAGCGGTCTCCTACAATGAGCAGTTCTTC
CDR3 protein: CASSLYGLAVSYNEQFF

D gene: TRBD2
V gene: TRBV7-2
J gene: TRBJ2-2
CDR3 DNA: TGTGCCAGCAGCTTGGGACTAGCGGGGGGGTGGACCGGGGAGCTGTTTTTT
CDR3 protein: CASSLGLAGGWTGELFF

D gene: .
V gene: TRBV18
J gene: TRBJ2-5
CDR3 DNA: TGTGCCAGCTCACCCGGACTAAAGGAGACCCAGTACTTC
CDR3 protein: CASSPGLKETQYF

D gene: TRBD1
V gene: TRBV7-2
J gene: TRBJ1-2
CDR3 DNA: TGTGCCAGCAGCCCGTCACCGGCAGGGGGCGGCTATGGCTACACCTTC
CDR3 protein: CASSPSPAGGGYGYTF

D gene: .
V gene: TRBV7-2
J gene: TRBJ2-5
CDR3 DNA: TGTGCCAGCAGCTTAAACGGGGGGCACCAAGAGACCCAGTACTTC
CDR3 protein: CASSLNGGHQETQYF

D gene: .
V gene: TRBV30
J gene: TRBJ1-2
CDR3 DNA: TGTGCCGTGGCACGGGGGATTTATGGCTACACCTTC
CDR3 protein: CAVARGIYGYTF

D gene: TRBD1
V gene: TRBV5-1
J gene: TRBJ1-2
CDR3 DNA: TGCGCCAGCAGCTTGGGGGGGACAGGTACCAACTATGGCTACACCTTC
CDR3 protein: CASSLGGTGTNYGYTF

D gene: .
V gene: TRBV19
J gene: TRBJ1-5
CDR3 DNA: TGTGCCAGCGGGATGAATCAGCCCCAGCATTTT
CDR3 protein: CASGMNQPQHF

D gene: TRBD2
V gene: TRBV29-1
J gene: TRBJ2-1
CDR3 DNA: TGCAGAAGGGGAGGGAAGAGGTCGTGGGATGAGCAGTTCTTC
CDR3 protein: CRRGGKRSWDEQFF

D gene: TRBD2
V gene: TRBV5-5
J gene: TRBJ2-1
CDR3 DNA: TGTGCCAGCAGCTTGTTGGCTAGCGGGACGGGGAATGAGCAGTTCTTC
CDR3 protein: CASSLLASGTGNEQFF

D gene: TRBD2
V gene: TRBV7-2
J gene: TRBJ2-3
CDR3 DNA: TGTGCCAGCAGGACTAGCGGGAGCCGAACAGATACGCAGTATTTT
CDR3 protein: CASRTSGSRTDTQYF

D gene: TRBD1
V gene: TRBV2
J gene: TRBJ1-1
CDR3 DNA: TGTGCCAGCAGGGTGTCCGGGACAGAGGGTACTGAAGCTTTCTTT
CDR3 protein: CASRVSGTEGTEAFF

D gene: .
V gene: TRBV7-9
J gene: TRBJ2-3
CDR3 DNA: TGTGCCAGCAGTTATCAGGACACCTACACAGATACGCAGTATTTT
CDR3 protein: CASSYQDTYTDTQYF

D gene: .
V gene: TRBV19
J gene: TRBJ1-6
CDR3 DNA: TGTGCCAGTAGTATAGGGGCCTTTAATTCACCCCTCCACTTT
CDR3 protein: CASSIGAFNSPLHF

D gene: TRBD1
V gene: TRBV7-9
J gene: TRBJ1-1
CDR3 DNA: TGTGCCAGCAGTCAACAGGGGACGACTGAAGCTTTCTTT
CDR3 protein: CASSQQGTTEAFF

D gene: .
V gene: TRBV29-1
J gene: TRBJ2-1
CDR3 DNA: TGCAGCACGGGACTTACCTACAATGAGCAGTTCTTC
CDR3 protein: CSTGLTYNEQFF

D gene: .
V gene: TRBV5-1
J gene: TRBJ1-3
CDR3 DNA: TGCGCCAGCAGGTCCTTCGAGGATGGAAACACCATATATTTT
CDR3 protein: CASRSFEDGNTIYF

D gene: TRBD2
V gene: TRBV5-6
J gene: TRBJ2-7
CDR3 DNA: TGTGCCAGCAGCGTACGTCGGACTAGCGGGGTCTTACCCTACGAGCAGTACTTC
CDR3 protein: CASSVRRTSGVLPYEQYF

D gene: .
V gene: TRBV18
J gene: TRBJ2-1
CDR3 DNA: TGTGCCAGCTCTCCCCTGGGTACCGGGAGCAGCAATGAGCAGTTCTTC
CDR3 protein: CASSPLGTGSSNEQFF

D gene: TRBD2
V gene: TRBV7-2
J gene: TRBJ2-2
CDR3 DNA: TGTGCCAGCAGCTTACCGGGGGGGAACACCGGGGAGCTGTTTTTT
CDR3 protein: CASSLPGGNTGELFF

D gene: .
V gene: TRBV4-2
J gene: TRBJ2-6
CDR3 DNA: TGTGCCAGCAGCCAAGATAGCTCTGGGGCCAACGTCCTGACTTTC
CDR3 protein: CASSQDSSGANVLTF